Following are 26 T cell receptor beta chains from one sample sequenced in a study of T cell repertoires in ileal Crohn's disease. Some clones are missing from TCRdb's copy, which holds only in-frame ones; the method was immunoSEQ multiplex PCR. This sample has approximately 27,000 clones, with about 81% found just once. Sequenced sample: ileal tissue. These TCRs come from an adult with Crohn's disease.

V gene TRBV9 combines with J gene TRBJ1-2, with D maybe TRBD1 (6 bases). This CDR3 has 17 residues. The germline gives CDR1 SGDLS, CDR2 YYNGEE. V was pared by 4 bases and J by 6 bases, with 25 bases between. The CDR3 loop is CASSPTIRRGGDHGYTF. CDR3 coding DNA: TGTGCCAGCAGCCCTACGATCAGAAGGGGGGGTGACCATGGCTACACCTTC.

This clone showed up just a few times. The chain couples TRBV6-5 to TRBJ1-3; D is uncertain. V dropped 0 bases and J dropped 2 bases, with 8 bases sitting between them. Germline assignment: CDR1 MNHEY and CDR2 SVGAGI. CDR3 length equals 15 residues. CDR3 loop: CASSYSWAAGNTIYF. In nucleotides, the CDR3 is TGTGCCAGCAGTTACTCGTGGGCAGCTGGAAACACCATATATTTT.

This sequence joins TRBV4-3 and TRBJ1-1; D unclear. The germline gives CDR1 LGHNA, CDR2 YSLEER. This CDR3 region has 14 residues. V was pared by 4 bases and J by 4 bases, with 13 bases between. CDR3 protein: CASSPRARGTEAFF. CDR3 in DNA: TGCGCCAGCAGCCCCCGGGCCCGGGGCACTGAAGCTTTCTTT.

The CDR3 DNA is TGTGCCAGCAGTCCCCGGGGGGGATGGGTCGAGACCCAGTACTTC. Its translation is CASSPRGGWVETQYF. The chain links TRBV27 to TRBJ2-5; 8 bases agree with TRBD2. V was clipped by 5 bases and J by 5 bases; unmatched bases: 10. The CDR3 covers 15 residues. Per the germline V gene, CDR1 is MNHEY and CDR2 is SMNVEV (reference sequence).

V is TRBV11-2 and J is TRBJ1-2, with D perhaps matching TRBD1 (6 bases). Germline loops: CDR1 SGHAT, CDR2 FQNNGV. This CDR3 is built from 14 residues. V was clipped by 0 bases and J by 6 bases, with 11 bases between them. The CDR3 DNA follows: TGTGCCAGCAGCTTAGATCGGGGGGCGGATGGCTACACCTTC. This translates into CASSLDRGADGYTF.

The chain uses TRBV5-1 and TRBJ2-1; TRBD1 might be the D (6 bases). The CDR3 totals 15 residues. The V and J ends lost 4 bases and 0 bases respectively, with 11 bases between them. In germline, CDR1 is SGHRS, CDR2 YFSETQ. This chain's CDR3 is CASSRQARSYNEQFF. CDR3 nucleotides: TGCGCCAGCAGCCGACAGGCCCGCTCCTACAATGAGCAGTTCTTC.

The genes are TRBV6-1 and TRBJ2-7; D not certain. Germline assignment: CDR1 MNHNS and CDR2 SASEGT. Trimming cost V 4 bases and J 2 bases, with 15 bases left between them. This CDR3 has 15 residues. In DNA, the CDR3 is TGTGCCAGCAGTGTCAGTTCTGGCGGCCCCTACGAGCAGTACTTC. This sequence encodes CASSVSSGGPYEQYF.

A few counts support this clone. The chain combines TRBV7-4 with TRBJ1-2; 7 nucleotides align to TRBD1. Germline V gene data show CDR1 as SGHVT and CDR2 as SQSDAQ. CDR3 length: 14 residues. V lost 5 bases, J lost 5 bases, and 8 bases stayed unmatched. CDR3 nucleotide sequence: TGTGCCAGCAGCCCCAGGGGGTTTGGGTATGGCTACACCTTC. The encoded protein is CASSPRGFGYGYTF.

The CDR3 coding sequence is TGCGCCAGCAGCTTGGGTCTACTAGCGGGAGTATACAATGAGCAGTTCTTC. This sequence encodes CASSLGLLAGVYNEQFF. This chain uses TRBV5-1 with TRBJ2-1, with TRBD2 matching over 11 bases. CDR3 length: 17 amino acids. Germline V gene sequence: CDR1 SGHRS, CDR2 YFSETQ. The ends lost 0 bases at V and 4 bases at J; junction bases unmatched: 6.

The V gene is TRBV5-6, the J gene TRBJ2-2; 7 bases line up with TRBD1. V shed 0 bases, J shed 6 bases, and the junction held 8 bases outside the gene matches. The germline V gene encodes CDR1 SGHDT and CDR2 YYEEEE. This CDR3 contains 16 residues. The CDR3 region has the DNA TGTGCCAGCAGCTTGGGATCAGGGGGTAATGCCGGGGAGCTGTTTTTT. Encoded protein: CASSLGSGGNAGELFF.

The chain carries TRBV5-5 and TRBJ2-6; unclear D gene. Germline V lookup: CDR1 SGHKS, CDR2 YYEKEE (reference sequence). V was cut by 0 bases and J by 8 bases, with 9 bases left in between. This CDR3 has 14 residues. In nucleotides, the CDR3 is TGTGCCAGCAGCTTGGGGTACAGAACCAACGTCCTGACTTTC. This translates into CASSLGYRTNVLTF.

The V gene is TRBV5-1, the J gene TRBJ2-7; D gene unclear. Germline V gene lookup returns CDR1 SGHRS and CDR2 YFSETQ. Trimming stripped 4 bases from V and 0 bases from J, with 11 bases between. CDR3 length: 14 residues. DNA for the CDR3: TGCGCCAGCAGCCAGCAGGAACCCTCCTACGAGCAGTACTTC. It yields the protein CASSQQEPSYEQYF. Full variable domain (outside the CDR3, taken from reference TRBV5-1 and TRBJ2-7): KAGVTQTPRYLIKTRGQQVTLSCSPISGHRSVSWYQQTPGQGLQFLFEYFSETQRNKGNFPGRFSGRQFSNSRSEMNVSTLELGDSALYLCASSQQEPSYEQYFGPGTRLTVT.

This clone was detected only a few times. The junction shows a germline mismatch at one end, possibly a read error. The V call is TRBV5-4, the J call TRBJ2-7; TRBD2 agrees at 13 bases. There are 17 residues in the CDR3. CDR1 is SGHNT, CDR2 YYREEE, per germline (reference sequence). In nucleotides, the CDR3 is TGTGCCAGCAGTTTGGGACTAGCGGGGATGAGCTCCTACGAGCAGTACTTC. Translated: CASSLGLAGMSSYEQYF.

V and J are TRBV4-3 and TRBJ2-7, with D unresolved. CDR1 LGHNA and CDR2 YSLEER come from the germline V gene. With 0 bases removed from V and 5 bases from J, the gap between germline ends came to 8 bases. This CDR3 has 13 amino acids. CDR3 loop: CASSQDLPHEQYF. The DNA of the CDR3 is TGCGCCAGCAGCCAAGATCTACCGCACGAGCAGTACTTC.

The chain joins TRBV4-3 to TRBJ2-7; perhaps TRBD1 as D (6 bases). The CDR3 extends over 16 amino acids. From germline, CDR1 is LGHNA and CDR2 YSLEER. Trimming cost V 0 bases and J 4 bases, with 16 bases left between them. Here the CDR3 reads CASSQEHRDTPYEQYF. The CDR3, as DNA: TGCGCCAGCAGCCAAGAGCACCGGGACACACCTTACGAGCAGTACTTC.

This clone has more than one count but fewer than ten. V and J are TRBV6-1 and TRBJ1-4, with 8 bases fitting TRBD1. CDR3 length equals 14 residues. After removal of 8 bases from V and 4 bases from J, the junction contained 6 bases not matched to a gene. Germline CDR1 and CDR2: MNHNS and SASEGT. This CDR3 is CASLQGVYNEKLFF. DNA for the CDR3: TGTGCCAGCTTACAGGGGGTGTATAATGAAAAACTGTTTTTT.

This sequence joins TRBV5-6 and TRBJ2-3; 7 nucleotides match TRBD1. Trimming took 4 bases from V and 3 from J; bases not matched to a gene: 2. The CDR3 runs to 13 residues. Germline lookup yields CDR1 SGHDT and CDR2 YYEEEE. The CDR3 sequence is CASSPGGTDTQYF. As DNA, the CDR3 is TGTGCCAGCAGCCCAGGGGGAACAGATACGCAGTATTTT.

The chain joins TRBV7-9 to TRBJ2-5; D gene uncertain. Germline loops: CDR1 SEHNR, CDR2 FQNEAQ (reference sequence). Trimming left V 4 bases short and J 13 bases short, with 13 bases between. This CDR3 spans 11 amino acids. CDR3 sequence reads: CASSSDLFLYF. The CDR3 DNA is TGTGCCAGCAGCTCAGACTTGTTCTTGTACTTC.

The V and J genes are TRBV5-4 and TRBJ1-2; D may be TRBD1 (6 bases). CDR1 and CDR2 from the germline V gene are SGHNT and YYREEE (reference sequence). This CDR3 has 13 residues. Trimming cost V 0 bases and J 6 bases, with 9 bases left between them. The CDR3 reads CASSLVQGDGYTF. The DNA of the CDR3 is TGTGCCAGCAGCTTGGTACAGGGCGATGGCTACACCTTC.

The V gene is TRBV12-5, the J gene TRBJ1-5; TRBD1 aligns across 7 bases. This CDR3 spans 16 amino acids. V lost 4 bases, J lost 2 bases, and 8 bases stayed unmatched. Germline V lookup: CDR1 LGHNT, CDR2 FRNRAP. Here the CDR3 DNA reads TGTGCTAGTGGTTCCGGGTCCGGGACAGGCAATCAGCCCCAGCATTTT. Its protein is CASGSGSGTGNQPQHF.

V is TRBV9 and J is TRBJ1-1; tentatively, D is TRBD1 (5 bases). This CDR3 has 13 amino acids. V shed 0 bases and J shed 8 bases, with 11 bases lying between them. The germline V gene has CDR1 SGDLS and CDR2 YYNGEE. The chain's CDR3 is CASSVAISGEAFF. The CDR3 bases are TGTGCCAGCAGCGTAGCTATCTCAGGGGAAGCTTTCTTT. Combining the CDR3 with reference TRBV9 and TRBJ1-1 gives the whole variable domain DSGVTQTPKHLITATGQRVTLRCSPRSGDLSVYWYQQSLDQGLQFLIQYYNGEERAKGNILERFSAQQFPDLHSELNLSSLELGDSALYFCASSVAISGEAFFGQGTRLTVV.

This chain connects TRBV4-1 to TRBJ2-2, with a weak D call TRBD1 (6 bases). Per the germline V gene, CDR1 is MGHRA and CDR2 is YSYEKL. Trimming took 0 bases from V and 4 from J, leaving 12 bases between them. The CDR3 contains 16 residues. The CDR3 region is CASSQDPRGSTGELFF. Written as DNA, the CDR3 is TGCGCCAGCAGCCAAGATCCGAGGGGGTCCACCGGGGAGCTGTTTTTT.

The CDR3 DNA sequence: TGTGCCAGCAGGGGGACAATCATCAATTCACCCCTCCACTTT. Amino acids: CASRGTIINSPLHF. V and J are TRBV27 and TRBJ1-6; D perhaps matches TRBD1 (6 bases). Trimming took 6 bases from V and 7 from J, leaving 13 bases between them. CDR1 is MNHEY, CDR2 SMNVEV, per germline (reference sequence). There are 14 residues in the CDR3.

This clone has more than one count but fewer than ten. This sequence joins TRBV6-5 and TRBJ2-7; 8 bases are a match to TRBD1. The V segment lost 2 bases and the J segment 4 bases; nucleotides outside the gene matches: 7. The CDR3 sequence is 15 residues long. Germline loops: CDR1 MNHEY, CDR2 SVGAGI. The CDR3 DNA reads as TGTGCCAGCAGTTACGCGACAGGGGACCCTTACGAGCAGTACTTC. Translated: CASSYATGDPYEQYF.

This rearrangement joins TRBV7-6 to TRBJ1-1; D ambiguous. Germline loops: CDR1 SGHVS, CDR2 FNYEAQ. V was cut by 6 bases and J by 1 base, with 9 bases left in between. CDR3 length: 13 residues. The DNA of the CDR3 is TGTGCCAGCAGTCTTACAGAGAACACTGAAGCTTTCTTT. Encoded protein: CASSLTENTEAFF.

This clone appeared a single time. This chain connects TRBV30 to TRBJ1-5; tentatively, D is TRBD1 (6 bases). V shed 2 bases and J shed 3 bases, with 14 bases lying between them. The germline V gene has CDR1 GTSNPN and CDR2 SVGIG (reference sequence). The CDR3 loop spans 15 amino acids. The CDR3 sequence: CAWSHRRDTNQPQHF. The CDR3 DNA reads as TGTGCCTGGAGTCACCGCAGGGACACCAATCAGCCCCAGCATTTT.